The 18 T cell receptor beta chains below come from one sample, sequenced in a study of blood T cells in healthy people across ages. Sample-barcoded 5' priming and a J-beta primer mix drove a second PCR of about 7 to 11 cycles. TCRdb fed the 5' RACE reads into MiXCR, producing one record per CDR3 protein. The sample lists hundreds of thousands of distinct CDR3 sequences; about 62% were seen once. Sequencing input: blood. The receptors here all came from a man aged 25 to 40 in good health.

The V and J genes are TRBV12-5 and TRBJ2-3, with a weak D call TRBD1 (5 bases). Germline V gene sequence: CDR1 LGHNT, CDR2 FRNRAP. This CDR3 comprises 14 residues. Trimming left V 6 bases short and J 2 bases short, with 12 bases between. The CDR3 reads CASGQGLPTDTQYF. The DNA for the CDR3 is TGTGCTAGTGGGCAGGGCCTACCCACAGATACGCAGTATTTT.

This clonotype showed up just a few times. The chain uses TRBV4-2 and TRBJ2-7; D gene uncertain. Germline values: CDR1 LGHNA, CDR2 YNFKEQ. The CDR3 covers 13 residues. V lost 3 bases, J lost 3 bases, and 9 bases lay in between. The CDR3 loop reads CASSHGRNYEQYF. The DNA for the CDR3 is TGTGCCAGCAGCCACGGACGTAACTACGAGCAGTACTTC.

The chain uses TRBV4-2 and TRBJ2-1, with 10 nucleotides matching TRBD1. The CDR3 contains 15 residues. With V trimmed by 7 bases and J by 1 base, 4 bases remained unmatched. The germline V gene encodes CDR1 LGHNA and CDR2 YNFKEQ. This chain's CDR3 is CASKGGQGSYNEQFF. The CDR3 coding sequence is TGTGCCAGCAAAGGGGGACAGGGGTCCTACAATGAGCAGTTCTTC.

The CDR3 here is CSVRRPGTNEKLFF. DNA of the CDR3: TGCAGCGTCCGTCGACCAGGGACTAATGAAAAACTGTTTTTT. The genes are TRBV29-1 and TRBJ1-4, with D perhaps TRBD1 (5 bases). The germline gives CDR1 SQVTM, CDR2 ANQGSEA. The CDR3 is 14 amino acids. Trimming took off 6 bases at V and 2 bases at J, with 13 bases between the two ends. The full variable domain, rest sourced from reference TRBV29-1 and TRBJ1-4, is SAVISQKPSRDICQRGTSLTIQCQVDSQVTMMFWYRQQPGQSLTLIATANQGSEATYESGFVIDKFPISRPNLTFSTLTVSNMSPEDSSIYLCSVRRPGTNEKLFFGSGTQLSVL.

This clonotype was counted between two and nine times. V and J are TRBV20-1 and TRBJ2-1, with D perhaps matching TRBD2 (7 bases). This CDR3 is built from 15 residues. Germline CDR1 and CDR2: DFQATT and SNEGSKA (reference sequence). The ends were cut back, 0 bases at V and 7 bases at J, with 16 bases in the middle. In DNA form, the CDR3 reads TGCAGTGCTAGAGATGGTTCACGGGGGGCTAATGAGCAGTTCTTC. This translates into CSARDGSRGANEQFF.

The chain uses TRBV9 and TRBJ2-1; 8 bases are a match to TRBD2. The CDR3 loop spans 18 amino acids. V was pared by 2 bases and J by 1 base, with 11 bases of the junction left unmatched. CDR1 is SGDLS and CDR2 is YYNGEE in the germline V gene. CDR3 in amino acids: CASSVPSSGGDSYNEQFF. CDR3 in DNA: TGTGCCAGCAGCGTCCCGTCGAGCGGGGGTGATTCCTACAATGAGCAGTTCTTC.

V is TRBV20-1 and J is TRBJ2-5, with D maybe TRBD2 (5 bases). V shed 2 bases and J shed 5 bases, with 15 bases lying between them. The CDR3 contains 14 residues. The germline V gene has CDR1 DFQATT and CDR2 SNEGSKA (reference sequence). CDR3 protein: CSARRRSGRETQYF. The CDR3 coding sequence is TGCAGTGCTAGAAGGCGCAGCGGTCGGGAGACCCAGTACTTC.

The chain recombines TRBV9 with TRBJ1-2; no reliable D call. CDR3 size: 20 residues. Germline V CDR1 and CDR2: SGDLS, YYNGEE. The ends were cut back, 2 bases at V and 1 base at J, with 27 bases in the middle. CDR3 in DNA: TGTGCCAGCAGCGTTACCCTTTCCGGTGAGCAGGACCAACTTAACTATGGCTACACCTTC. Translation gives CASSVTLSGEQDQLNYGYTF.

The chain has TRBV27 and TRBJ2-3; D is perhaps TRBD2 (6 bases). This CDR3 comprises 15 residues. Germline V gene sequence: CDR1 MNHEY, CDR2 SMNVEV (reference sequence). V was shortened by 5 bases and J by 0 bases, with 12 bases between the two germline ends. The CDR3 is CASSRVGLSTDTQYF. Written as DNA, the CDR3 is TGTGCCAGCAGTCGGGTGGGACTGAGCACAGATACGCAGTATTTT.

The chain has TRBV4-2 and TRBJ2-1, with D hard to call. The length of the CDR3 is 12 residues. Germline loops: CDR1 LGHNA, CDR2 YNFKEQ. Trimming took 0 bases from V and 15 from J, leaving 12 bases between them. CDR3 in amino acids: CASSQDGPRLFF. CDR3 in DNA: TGTGCCAGCAGCCAAGATGGTCCTAGGTTGTTCTTC.

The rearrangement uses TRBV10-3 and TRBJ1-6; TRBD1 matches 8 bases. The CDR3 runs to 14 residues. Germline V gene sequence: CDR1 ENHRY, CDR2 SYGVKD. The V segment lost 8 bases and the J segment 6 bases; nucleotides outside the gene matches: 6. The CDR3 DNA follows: TGTGCCATCGGACAGGGCGACTCTAATTCACCCCTCCACTTT. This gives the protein CAIGQGDSNSPLHF.

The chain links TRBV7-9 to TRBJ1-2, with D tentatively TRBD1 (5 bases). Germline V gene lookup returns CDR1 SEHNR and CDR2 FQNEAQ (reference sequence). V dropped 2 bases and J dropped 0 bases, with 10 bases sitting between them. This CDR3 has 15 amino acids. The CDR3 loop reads CASSLLQVANYGYTF. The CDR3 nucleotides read TGTGCCAGCAGCTTACTACAGGTCGCTAACTATGGCTACACCTTC.

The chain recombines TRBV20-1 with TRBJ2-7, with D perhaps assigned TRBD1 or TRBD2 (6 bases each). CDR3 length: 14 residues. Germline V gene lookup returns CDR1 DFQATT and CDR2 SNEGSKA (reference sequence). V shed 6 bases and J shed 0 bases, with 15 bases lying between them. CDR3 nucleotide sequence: TGCAGTGCCAAACTAGCACAGGGCTCCTACGAGCAGTACTTC. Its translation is CSAKLAQGSYEQYF.

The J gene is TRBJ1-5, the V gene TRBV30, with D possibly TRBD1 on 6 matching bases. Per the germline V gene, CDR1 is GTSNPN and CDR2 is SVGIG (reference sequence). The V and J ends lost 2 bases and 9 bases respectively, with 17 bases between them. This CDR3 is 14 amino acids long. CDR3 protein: CAWSSGTPEMPQHF. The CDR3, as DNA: TGTGCCTGGAGTTCCGGGACACCCGAAATGCCCCAGCATTTT.

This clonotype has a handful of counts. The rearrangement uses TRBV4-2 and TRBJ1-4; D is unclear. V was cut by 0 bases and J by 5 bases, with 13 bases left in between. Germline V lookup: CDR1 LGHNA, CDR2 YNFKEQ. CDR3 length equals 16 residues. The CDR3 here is CASSQDIRTANEKLFF. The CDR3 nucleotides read TGTGCCAGCAGCCAAGATATTAGAACGGCGAATGAAAAACTGTTTTTT.

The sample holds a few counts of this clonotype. CDR3 coding DNA: TGCAGTGCTAGAGATGTTCCCAGAACCTACAATGAGCAGTTCTTC. Protein product: CSARDVPRTYNEQFF. The gene calls are TRBV20-1 and TRBJ2-1; D is unclear. Germline V gene data show CDR1 as DFQATT and CDR2 as SNEGSKA (reference sequence). CDR3 size: 15 residues. Trimming removed 0 bases at V and 2 bases at J, with 11 bases between.

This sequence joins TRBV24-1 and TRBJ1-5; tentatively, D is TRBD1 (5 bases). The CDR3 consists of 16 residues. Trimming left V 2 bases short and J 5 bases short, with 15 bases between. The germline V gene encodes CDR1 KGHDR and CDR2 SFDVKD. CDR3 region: CATSDSAGRNYQPQHF. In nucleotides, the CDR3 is TGTGCCACCAGTGATTCGGCAGGGCGTAATTATCAGCCCCAGCATTTT.

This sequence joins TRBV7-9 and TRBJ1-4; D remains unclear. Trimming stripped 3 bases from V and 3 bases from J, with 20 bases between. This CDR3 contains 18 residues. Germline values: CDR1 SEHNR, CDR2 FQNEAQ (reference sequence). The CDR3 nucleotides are TGTGCCAGCAGCTTTGCCGTGGCCGCAAGGCAAGCTAATGAAAAACTGTTTTTT. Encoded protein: CASSFAVAARQANEKLFF.